Listed below are T cell receptor beta chains from one sample, sequenced in a study of HIV-infected patients and healthy controls. TCRdb itself ran the 5' RACE reads through MiXCR, one entry per CDR3 protein. This sample carries fewer than 20,000 distinct CDR3 sequences, roughly 20% of them seen once, and the ten largest clones take roughly 31%. The sequenced sample was CD8+ T cells from blood. Receptor source: a human donor in good health. The CDR3 runs from the conserved cysteine through the conserved F or W. D genes are given only for firm matches. Some rows mark clone size as missing; the rest say once, few, many or name a class of expanded clone.

TRBV20-1,TRBJ1-1,few,TRBD1,CSARGGQGLNTEAFF,TGCAGTGCTAGAGGGGGACAGGGGCTGAACACTGAAGCTTTCTTT
TRBV20-1,TRBJ1-2,.,.,CSARDNTGYYGYTF,TGCAGTGCTAGAGACAACACAGGATACTATGGCTACACCTTC
TRBV29-1,TRBJ2-1,few,.,CSQSTYSNEQFF,TGCAGTCAATCGACTTATTCCAATGAGCAGTTCTTC
TRBV12-3/TRBV12-4,TRBJ1-4,many,TRBD1,CASRRQGTNEKLFF,TGTGCCAGCAGGAGACAGGGAACTAATGAAAAACTGTTTTTT
TRBV19,TRBJ2-1,few,TRBD2,CASSIVGGSGNEQFF,TGTGCCAGTAGTATAGTCGGCGGGAGTGGGAATGAGCAGTTCTTC
TRBV30,TRBJ1-5,.,.,CAWSVRWGSNQPQHF,TGTGCCTGGAGTGTACGATGGGGGAGCAATCAGCCCCAGCATTTT
TRBV6-6,TRBJ1-5,few,.,CASSYEQYSNQPQHF,TGTGCCAGCAGTTACGAACAGTATAGCAATCAGCCCCAGCATTTT
TRBV3-1,TRBJ2-2,few,TRBD1,CASRPGQGAGELFF,TGTGCCAGCAGGCCGGGACAGGGGGCCGGGGAGCTGTTTTTT
TRBV28,TRBJ2-7,many,.,CASSLYGKGPHF,TGTGCCAGCAGTTTGTACGGGAAGGGGCCGCACTTC
TRBV27,TRBJ1-1,many,.,CASSSGGYTEAFF,TGTGCCAGCAGTTCGGGAGGGTACACTGAAGCTTTCTTT
TRBV2,TRBJ1-2,.,.,CASSEDHLGLDGYTF,TGTGCCAGCAGTGAAGACCACTTAGGGTTGGATGGCTACACCTTC
TRBV9,TRBJ1-3,.,.,CASRSGGALSGNTIYF,TGTGCCAGCAGGTCAGGCGGGGCCCTCTCTGGAAACACCATATATTTT
TRBV15,TRBJ2-2,many,.,CATSRDPGTGTSGELFF,TGTGCCACCAGCAGAGATCCCGGGACCGGGACGTCCGGGGAGCTGTTTTTT
TRBV4-1,TRBJ2-7,few,.,CASSQGLGYEQYF,TGCGCCAGCAGCCAGGGCCTCGGGTACGAGCAGTACTTC
TRBV9,TRBJ2-2,medium-sized,TRBD1,CASSLTGTGKTGELFF,TGTGCCAGCAGCCTCACCGGGACAGGGAAAACCGGGGAGCTGTTTTTT
TRBV20-1,TRBJ2-1,few,TRBD2,CSADTSGRINNEQFF,TGCAGTGCGGATACTAGCGGGAGGATAAACAATGAGCAGTTCTTC
TRBV27,TRBJ2-3,.,.,CASREGVYTDTQYF,TGTGCCAGCAGGGAGGGGGTGTACACAGATACGCAGTATTTT
TRBV4-2,TRBJ2-7,.,TRBD2,CASSHALAGESHEQYF,TGTGCCAGCAGCCACGCCCTAGCGGGAGAAAGCCACGAGCAGTACTTC
TRBV20-1,TRBJ2-3,.,.,CSASRNVGGPTDTQYF,TGCAGTGCTAGCAGGAATGTTGGAGGGCCTACAGATACGCAGTATTTT